This is a list of T cell receptor beta chains from one sample in a study of T cell changes during pregnancy in multiple sclerosis. Assay used: immunoSEQ multiplex PCR; TCRdb lists only in-frame clones, some missing. Found here are roughly 100,000 clones, 92% of them singletons; the top ten hold roughly 0.88%. Here the sequenced sample was peripheral blood, taken after pregnancy. These TCRs come from a female donor with multiple sclerosis, enrolled in a pregnancy study. Both conserved end residues are part of each CDR3. A D gene is named only where the DNA matches it firmly. For some rows the clone size is stated as once, few or many, or as a class when expanded; others skip it.

V gene	D gene	clone size	J gene	CDR3 protein	CDR3 DNA
TRBV4-3	.	.	TRBJ2-2	CASSQDKRLWTGELFF	TGCGCCAGCAGCCAAGATAAGCGTCTATGGACCGGGGAGCTGTTTTTT
TRBV28	TRBD1	.	TRBJ2-4	CASRYRQGLAKNIQYF	TGTGCCAGCAGGTACAGACAGGGATTAGCCAAAAACATTCAGTACTTC
TRBV18	TRBD1	.	TRBJ1-1	CASSPTRQGEGEAFF	TGTGCCAGCTCACCCACTAGACAGGGGGAGGGTGAAGCTTTCTTT
TRBV7-2	.	.	TRBJ1-5	CASSLFPDYNQPQHF	TGTGCCAGCAGCCTCTTCCCGGACTACAATCAGCCCCAGCATTTT
TRBV5-4	TRBD2	.	TRBJ2-1	CASSSSVRVTQREGMDEQFF	TGTGCCAGCAGCTCAAGTGTCAGGGTCACGCAGCGGGAGGGTATGGATGAGCAGTTCTTC
TRBV11-2	.	.	TRBJ2-1	CASSLRQGQAYNEQFF	TGTGCCAGCAGCTTAAGGCAGGGGCAGGCCTACAATGAGCAGTTCTTC
TRBV5-1	.	.	TRBJ2-2	CASSVSGTPNTGELFF	TGCGCCAGCAGCGTCTCCGGGACACCCAACACCGGGGAGCTGTTTTTT
TRBV5-1	TRBD2	.	TRBJ2-2	CASSLLSGGNTGELFF	TGCGCCAGCAGCCTCTTGTCGGGAGGGAACACCGGGGAGCTGTTTTTT
TRBV15	TRBD1	.	TRBJ1-5	CATSRTGNQPQHF	TGTGCCACCAGCAGGACAGGGAATCAGCCCCAGCATTTT
TRBV6-5	.	.	TRBJ2-2	CASRLTQGTGELFF	TGTGCCAGCAGACTTACCCAGGGAACCGGGGAGCTGTTTTTT
TRBV4-3	.	.	TRBJ2-1	CASSTTSTNEQFF	TGCGCCAGCTCGACGACTAGTACCAATGAGCAGTTCTTC
TRBV5-4	.	once	TRBJ1-1	CASNTANRENTEAFF	TGTGCCAGCAATACTGCAAACAGGGAGAACACTGAAGCTTTCTTT
TRBV4-1	TRBD1	.	TRBJ1-4	CASSHAGGTNEKLFF	TGCGCCAGCAGCCACGCAGGGGGAACTAATGAAAAACTGTTTTTT
TRBV2	TRBD1	.	TRBJ2-7	CASRETGSRNYEQYF	TGTGCCAGCAGAGAGACAGGGAGCCGAAACTACGAGCAGTACTTC
TRBV5-1	.	.	TRBJ2-7	CASSAQPDSYEQYF	TGCGCCAGCAGCGCCCAACCGGACAGCTACGAGCAGTACTTC
TRBV30	TRBD1	.	TRBJ1-2	CAWSSTGQGLGPYGYTF	TGTGCCTGGAGTAGCACTGGACAGGGATTAGGGCCTTATGGCTACACCTTC
TRBV28	.	.	TRBJ1-1	CASRGLPMNTEAFF	TGTGCCAGCAGGGGCCTCCCCATGAACACTGAAGCTTTCTTT
TRBV18	.	.	TRBJ2-5	CASSPGLRRERRETQYF	TGTGCCAGCTCACCAGGGTTACGGAGGGAAAGAAGAGAGACCCAGTACTTC
TRBV5-1	.	.	TRBJ1-5	CASRPPRWSYSNQPQHF	TGCGCCAGCAGGCCTCCTCGGTGGAGTTATAGCAATCAGCCCCAGCATTTT
TRBV7-2	TRBD1	.	TRBJ2-6	CASSLGQGSTGANVLTF	TGTGCCAGCAGCTTAGGACAGGGATCTACTGGGGCCAACGTCCTGACTTTC
TRBV4-1	TRBD1	.	TRBJ1-4	CASSQGQGVGKLFF	TGCGCCAGCAGCCAGGGACAGGGGGTGGGAAAACTGTTTTTT
TRBV19	TRBD1	.	TRBJ1-2	CASSIFGRGQEGYTF	TGTGCCAGTAGTATATTCGGCAGGGGGCAAGAGGGCTACACCTTC
TRBV29-1	.	once	TRBJ1-5	CSTGAGVGQPQHF	TGCAGCACTGGGGCGGGGGTCGGGCAGCCCCAGCATTTT
TRBV11-2	.	.	TRBJ2-6	CASSPPPGSGANVLTF	TGTGCCAGCAGCCCCCCCCCGGGGTCTGGGGCCAACGTCCTGACTTTC
TRBV6-6	TRBD1	.	TRBJ2-7	CASSYSGGSTYEQYF	TGTGCCAGCAGTTATTCAGGGGGCTCTACCTACGAGCAGTACTTC
TRBV14	.	once	TRBJ1-1	CASSQDRILFGEAFF	TGTGCCAGCAGCCAAGACAGGATCCTGTTCGGTGAAGCTTTCTTT
TRBV18	TRBD1	.	TRBJ2-7	CASSPPGQGTHEQYF	TGTGCCAGCTCACCCCCGGGACAGGGAACCCACGAGCAGTACTTC
TRBV27	.	.	TRBJ2-5	CASSRKLLAGQETQYF	TGTGCCAGCAGTCGTAAACTACTAGCTGGACAAGAGACCCAGTACTTC
TRBV4-2	.	.	TRBJ2-1	CASSPLTIDNEQFF	TGTGCCAGCAGCCCACTGACTATCGACAATGAGCAGTTCTTC
TRBV4-3	.	.	TRBJ2-1	CASSQRRSSSHEQFF	TGCGCCAGCAGCCAGAGAAGGTCTAGCTCTCATGAGCAGTTCTTC
TRBV13	TRBD1	.	TRBJ1-1	CASSLVQGVNTEAFF	TGTGCCAGCAGCTTAGTGCAGGGGGTGAACACTGAAGCTTTCTTT
TRBV5-5	.	.	TRBJ1-3	CASSTLDGLSGNTIYF	TGTGCCAGCAGCACCTTAGACGGACTCTCTGGAAACACCATATATTTT
TRBV6-1	TRBD1	.	TRBJ1-1	CASSRTGDTEAFF	TGTGCCAGCAGCCGGACAGGGGACACTGAAGCTTTCTTT
TRBV9	TRBD1	.	TRBJ1-1	CASSPGTGVPGGTEAFF	TGTGCCAGCAGCCCCGGGACAGGGGTCCCTGGAGGCACTGAAGCTTTCTTT
TRBV7-9	.	.	TRBJ1-1	CASSLIGLKSEAFF	TGTGCCAGCAGCTTAATTGGGCTGAAGAGTGAAGCTTTCTTT
TRBV9	.	once	TRBJ2-1	CASSPMDWNNEQFF	TGTGCCAGCAGCCCCATGGACTGGAACAATGAGCAGTTCTTC
TRBV11-2	TRBD1	.	TRBJ1-6	CASSFLGQGTYSPLHF	TGTGCCAGCAGCTTCCTGGGACAGGGGACTTATTCACCCCTCCACTTT
TRBV11-3	TRBD1	once	TRBJ2-3	CASSPGQGNADTQYF	TGTGCCAGCAGCCCAGGACAGGGCAACGCAGATACGCAGTATTTT
TRBV29-1	.	few	TRBJ2-1	CSVEAGGNSYNEQFF	TGCAGCGTTGAAGCTGGCGGGAACTCCTACAATGAGCAGTTCTTC
TRBV9	.	.	TRBJ2-3	CASSVGWGHDGDTQYF	TGTGCCAGCAGCGTAGGGTGGGGGCACGATGGAGATACGCAGTATTTT
TRBV11-3	TRBD2	.	TRBJ2-1	CASSSGTSGGIEQFF	TGTGCCAGCAGCTCTGGGACTAGCGGGGGAATTGAGCAGTTCTTC
TRBV4-2	.	few	TRBJ1-5	CASSLSARGNQPQHF	TGTGCCAGCAGCCTAAGTGCCAGGGGCAATCAGCCCCAGCATTTT
TRBV5-4	.	.	TRBJ2-5	CASSLGDRAGTGETQYF	TGTGCCAGCAGCTTGGGGGACCGGGCGGGAACGGGTGAGACCCAGTACTTC
TRBV19	TRBD2	.	TRBJ2-4	CASSPFSGNTIKNIQYF	TGTGCCAGTAGTCCCTTTAGCGGGAATACAATCAAAAACATTCAGTACTTC
TRBV28	.	many	TRBJ1-2	CASSPSGQLPNYGYTF	TGTGCCAGCAGTCCATCCGGACAACTCCCTAACTATGGCTACACCTTC
TRBV5-1	.	.	TRBJ1-1	CASSFREGGTEAFF	TGCGCCAGCAGCTTCAGGGAGGGTGGGACTGAAGCTTTCTTT
TRBV2	.	.	TRBJ2-5	CASSAGQQETQYF	TGTGCCAGTAGCGCGGGACAGCAAGAGACCCAGTACTTC
TRBV10-3	TRBD1	.	TRBJ2-5	CAISRGQGAGETQYF	TGTGCCATCAGTCGAGGACAGGGGGCAGGAGAGACCCAGTACTTC
TRBV27	.	.	TRBJ2-7	CASSQTPYEQYF	TGTGCCAGCAGTCAGACACCCTACGAGCAGTACTTC
TRBV15	TRBD2	few	TRBJ2-1	CATSRGASGVSSYNEQFF	TGTGCCACCAGCAGAGGGGCTAGCGGGGTAAGCTCCTACAATGAGCAGTTCTTC
TRBV7-9	TRBD1	.	TRBJ2-5	CASSLGDREWQETQYF	TGTGCCAGCAGCTTAGGGGACAGGGAATGGCAAGAGACCCAGTACTTC
TRBV5-6	.	.	TRBJ1-1	CASSPGGYLSEAFF	TGTGCCAGCAGCCCGGGGGGTTACCTGTCTGAAGCTTTCTTT